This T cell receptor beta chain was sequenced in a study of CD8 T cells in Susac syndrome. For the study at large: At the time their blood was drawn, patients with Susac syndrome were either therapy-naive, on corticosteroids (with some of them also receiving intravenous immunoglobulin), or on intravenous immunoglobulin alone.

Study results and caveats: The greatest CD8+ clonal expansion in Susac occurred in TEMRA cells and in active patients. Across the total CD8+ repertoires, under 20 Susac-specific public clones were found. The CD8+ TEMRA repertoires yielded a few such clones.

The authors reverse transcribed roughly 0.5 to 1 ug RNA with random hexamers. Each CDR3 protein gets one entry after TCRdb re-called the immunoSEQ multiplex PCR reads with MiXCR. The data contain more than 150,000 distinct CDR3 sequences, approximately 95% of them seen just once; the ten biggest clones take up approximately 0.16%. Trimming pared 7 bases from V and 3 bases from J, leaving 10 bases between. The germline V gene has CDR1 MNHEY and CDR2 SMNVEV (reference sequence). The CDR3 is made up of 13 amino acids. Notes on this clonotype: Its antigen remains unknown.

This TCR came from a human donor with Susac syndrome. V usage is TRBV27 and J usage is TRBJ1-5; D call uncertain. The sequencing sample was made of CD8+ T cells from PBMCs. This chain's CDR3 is CASTPSYNQPQHF. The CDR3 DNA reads TGTGCCAGCACCCCCTCCTACAATCAGCCCCAGCATTTT.